One sample yielded the 28 T cell receptor beta chains listed below, sequenced in a study of cytomegalovirus exposure and HLA in healthy donors. The PCR made use of 60 Vbeta and 13 Jbeta primers. Sequencing was performed with immunoSEQ multiplex PCR; in TCRdb, only in-frame clones are kept and a portion is missing. This sample has some 170,000 clones, with about 81% found just once. Input material: PBMCs. These receptors came from a woman between 50 and 59 years old in good health and CMV-seropositive.

The rearrangement uses TRBV4-1 and TRBJ2-2; 9 bases align to TRBD2. The CDR3 runs 16 residues. Germline values: CDR1 MGHRA, CDR2 YSYEKL. V gave up 4 bases and J gave up 2 bases; unmatched junction bases: 5. The CDR3 reads CASSRGAGGNTGELFF. In DNA, the CDR3 is TGCGCCAGCAGCCGAGGAGCGGGGGGCAACACCGGGGAGCTGTTTTTT.

The chain employs TRBV4-1 and TRBJ2-5; no definite D call. The J call may be incorrect, as the DNA end agrees better with TRBJ2-7. Germline V lookup: CDR1 MGHRA, CDR2 YSYEKL. This CDR3 comprises 14 residues. Here the CDR3 DNA reads TGCGCCAGCAGCCAAGACAGGTTCACCTACGAGCAGTACTTC. Its translation: CASSQDRFTYEQYF.

The V call is TRBV6-6, the J call TRBJ1-2, with D possibly being TRBD1 (6 bases). V lost 6 bases and J 7 bases, leaving 15 bases between the germline ends. This CDR3 has 13 amino acids. Looked up from germline, CDR1 is MNHNY and CDR2 is SVGAGI (reference sequence). CDR3 nucleotide sequence: TGTGCCAGCAGGGGGCCACAGGGTAGTGGCTACACCTTC. It codes for CASRGPQGSGYTF.

CDR3 residues: CAIKVAGTYEQYF. The CDR3 DNA reads TGTGCCATCAAGGTAGCGGGGACCTACGAGCAGTACTTC. The chain links TRBV10-3 to TRBJ2-7; 8 bases agree with TRBD2. This CDR3 has 13 amino acids. With V trimmed by 7 bases and J by 2 bases, 4 bases remained unmatched. CDR1 is ENHRY, CDR2 SYGVKD, per germline.

In its sample, this clone was seen a few times. The gene calls are TRBV19 and TRBJ2-7; possible D gene TRBD1, 6 bases. V was pared by 1 base and J by 2 bases, with 12 bases between. This CDR3 spans 15 amino acids. The germline gives CDR1 LNHDA, CDR2 SQIVND (reference sequence). The CDR3 here is CASSIAPGAPYEQYF. In nucleotides, the CDR3 is TGTGCCAGTAGTATAGCGCCAGGGGCCCCCTACGAGCAGTACTTC.

This clone occurred a few times. The rearrangement links TRBV7-9 to TRBJ2-1; 7 bases fit TRBD1. This CDR3 is built from 14 residues. With V trimmed by 2 bases and J by 5 bases, 3 bases remained unmatched. Looked up from germline, CDR1 is SEHNR and CDR2 is FQNEAQ (reference sequence). The CDR3 DNA sequence: TGTGCCAGCAGCTTAAGGGACAGAAACAATGAGCAGTTCTTC. It specifies CASSLRDRNNEQFF.

The V and J genes are TRBV29-1 and TRBJ2-3; 9 bases map to TRBD2. The germline V gene encodes CDR1 SQVTM and CDR2 ANQGSEA. The CDR3 is 13 amino acids. V shed 4 bases, J shed 7 bases, and the junction held 6 bases outside the gene matches. For the CDR3, the DNA is TGCAGCGTTGGCCGCGGGGGGGTGAATACGCAGTATTTT. Translating gives CSVGRGGVNTQYF.

The gene calls are TRBV27 and TRBJ2-5; 8 nucleotides line up with TRBD1. The germline gives CDR1 MNHEY, CDR2 SMNVEV (reference sequence). Losses at the gene ends were 5 bases for V and 0 bases for J; bases not matched to a gene: 8. The CDR3 spans 16 residues. The CDR3 DNA follows: TGTGCCAGCAGTCTACAGGGGGTGGGGTACCAAGAGACCCAGTACTTC. This gives the protein CASSLQGVGYQETQYF.

V usage is TRBV5-1 and J usage is TRBJ2-7; D is possibly TRBD1 (7 bases). Trimming left V 0 bases short and J 5 bases short, with 15 bases between. Germline V gene sequence: CDR1 SGHRS, CDR2 YFSETQ. This CDR3 has 15 amino acids. The CDR3 coding sequence is TGCGCCAGCAGCTTGGTCCCACAGGGGAGGAACGAGCAGTACTTC. Protein product: CASSLVPQGRNEQYF.

The chain employs TRBV6-5 and TRBJ1-1; D not certain. The CDR3 consists of 13 residues. Germline V gene sequence: CDR1 MNHEY, CDR2 SVGAGI. V lost 5 bases, J lost 1 base, and 8 bases lay in between. The CDR3 coding sequence is TGTGCCAGCAGTGAAGACTGGAACACTGAAGCTTTCTTT. Translation gives CASSEDWNTEAFF.

This clone was seen just once. V usage is TRBV4-2 and J usage is TRBJ2-5; maybe TRBD2 (6 bases). Trimming stripped 4 bases from V and 4 bases from J, with 10 bases between. CDR1 and CDR2 from the germline V gene are LGHNA and YNFKEQ. This CDR3 contains 13 residues. CDR3 DNA sequence: TGTGCCAGCAGCCTTGCTAGCGCAGAGACCCAGTACTTC. This translates into CASSLASAETQYF.

The CDR3 bases are TGTGCCAGCAGCAGAGGCCGCGGACAGGGGGACAATGGCTACACCTTC. Its translation: CASSRGRGQGDNGYTF. V gene TRBV9 combines with J gene TRBJ1-2, with 10 nucleotides matching TRBD1. V trimming: 4 bases; J trimming: 6 bases; junction bases outside the gene matches: 12. This CDR3 region has 16 residues. Per germline, CDR1 SGDLS and CDR2 YYNGEE.

This clone was recorded once. The V call is TRBV6-1, the J call TRBJ2-4; 7 nucleotides line up with TRBD1. V shed 1 base and J 0 bases; nucleotides not matched to a gene: 3. This CDR3 has 16 amino acids. Germline CDR1 and CDR2: MNHNS and SASEGT. CDR3 sequence (DNA): TGTGCCAGCAGTGAAGAGGGGGCGGGAGCCAAAAACATTCAGTACTTC. It codes for CASSEEGAGAKNIQYF.

The chain combines TRBV11-2 with TRBJ1-2, with D possibly being TRBD1 (6 bases). This CDR3 spans 14 amino acids. V was clipped by 4 bases and J by 4 bases, with 13 bases between them. The germline gives CDR1 SGHAT, CDR2 FQNNGV. The DNA for the CDR3 is TGTGCCAGCAGCTCGCCGGGACAACTCTATGGCTACACCTTC. It encodes CASSSPGQLYGYTF.

V is TRBV11-1 and J is TRBJ2-7; the D gene is possibly TRBD1 (5 bases). CDR1 is SGHAT, CDR2 FQDESV, per germline (reference sequence). CDR3 length: 13 residues. V lost 3 bases, J lost 1 base, and 7 bases lay in between. The CDR3 DNA reads TGTGCCAGCAGCTTCAGGGTTTCCTACGAGCAGTACTTC. Translating gives CASSFRVSYEQYF.

Concerning this clone itself: This sample also contains other DNA sequences that code for the same CDR3. This rearrangement joins TRBV7-9 to TRBJ1-3; 7 bases line up with TRBD1. Germline V gives CDR1 SEHNR, CDR2 FQNEAQ (reference sequence). The CDR3 has 14 residues. The J segment lost 4 bases and the V segment lost 4 bases, leaving 4 bases of the junction unmatched. This CDR3 reads CASSSTGVGNTIYF. The CDR3 nucleotides read TGTGCCAGCAGCTCCACAGGGGTAGGAAACACCATATATTTT.

In this sample, this clone turned up once. The J gene is TRBJ2-3, the V gene TRBV11-3; D is uncertain. CDR3 length: 14 residues. Germline-derived CDR1 and CDR2 are SGHNT and YENEEA. V dropped 1 base and J dropped 2 bases, with 7 bases sitting between them. The CDR3 region is CASSLGATTDTQYF. The CDR3 DNA follows: TGTGCCAGCAGCTTAGGGGCTACCACAGATACGCAGTATTTT. Full variable domain (missing parts from reference TRBV11-3 and TRBJ2-3): EAGVVQSPRYKIIEKKQPVAFWCNPISGHNTLYWYLQNLGQGPELLIRYENEEAVDDSQLPKDRFSAERLKGVDSTLKIQPAELGDSAVYLCASSLGATTDTQYFGPGTRLTVL.

The gene calls are TRBV2 and TRBJ1-2; D call uncertain. CDR1 and CDR2 (germline): SNHLY, FYNNEI. This CDR3 is built from 13 residues. The V and J ends lost 6 bases and 3 bases respectively, with 11 bases between them. The CDR3 DNA sequence: TGTGCCAGCAGCTTCCAGGAGGACTATGGCTACACCTTC. Translated: CASSFQEDYGYTF. Drawing the rest from reference TRBV2 and TRBJ1-2, the complete variable domain is EPEVTQTPSHQVTQMGQEVILRCVPISNHLYFYWYRQILGQKVEFLVSFYNNEISEKSEIFDDQFSVERPDGSNFTLKIRSTKLEDSAMYFCASSFQEDYGYTFGSGTRLTVV.

The chain employs TRBV19 and TRBJ2-7, with 7 bases fitting TRBD1. Looked up from germline, CDR1 is LNHDA and CDR2 is SQIVND (reference sequence). The length of the CDR3 is 13 residues. J was trimmed by 5 bases and V by 6 bases; bases with no gene match: 7. CDR3 DNA sequence: TGTGCCAGTAGCTTGACAGGGACCCACGAGCAGTACTTC. Protein product: CASSLTGTHEQYF.

In the case of this clone: A single base separates this from a much larger clone, so it may be a read error. The chain has TRBV13 and TRBJ1-1; 9 bases fit TRBD1. The V segment lost 5 bases and the J segment 4 bases; nucleotides outside the gene matches: 2. CDR1 and CDR2 (germline): PRHDT, FYEKMQ (reference sequence). The CDR3 extends over 13 amino acids. The CDR3 DNA is TGTGCCAGCAGCGTGACAGGGGGCACTGAAGCTTTCTTT. Its protein is CASSVTGGTEAFF.

V gene TRBV27 combines with J gene TRBJ2-5; D gene ambiguous. The DNA end lines up better with TRBJ2-7; the J call may be wrong. This CDR3 contains 16 residues. Germline V CDR1 and CDR2: MNHEY, SMNVEV (reference sequence). The CDR3 nucleotides read TGTGCCAGCAGTTTTTATTCCGGCTCCGACTCCTACGAGCAGTACTTC. Translated, it gives CASSFYSGSDSYEQYF.

CDR3 residues: CASSPSGGPTPYEQYF. CDR3 DNA: TGTGCCAGCAGCCCCTCGGGGGGACCCACTCCCTACGAGCAGTACTTC. V and J are TRBV9 and TRBJ2-7, with 7 bases fitting TRBD2. Germline loops: CDR1 SGDLS, CDR2 YYNGEE. This CDR3 region has 16 residues. With V trimmed by 4 bases and J by 2 bases, 12 bases remained unmatched.

This clone was counted a single time. This chain's CDR3 is CASRRTGMNTEAFF. As DNA, the CDR3 is TGTGCCAGCAGGCGGACAGGCATGAACACTGAAGCTTTCTTT. The J gene is TRBJ1-1, the V gene TRBV6-1; 7 positions match TRBD1. After removal of 6 bases from V and 0 bases from J, the junction contained 4 bases not matched to a gene. This CDR3 has 14 amino acids. From germline, CDR1 is MNHNS and CDR2 SASEGT.

The CDR3 spells CASSLVGENTEAFF. The CDR3 nucleotides are TGTGCCAGCAGCTTGGTAGGGGAGAACACTGAAGCTTTCTTT. The chain uses TRBV5-4 and TRBJ1-1; possible D gene TRBD1, 5 bases. With 0 bases removed from V and 1 base from J, the gap between germline ends came to 7 bases. CDR3 length: 14 residues. Germline-derived CDR1 and CDR2 are SGHNT and YYREEE (reference sequence).

V and J are TRBV28 and TRBJ2-3, with 9 bases that match TRBD1. V was pared by 6 bases and J by 5 bases, with 9 bases of the junction left unmatched. Germline values: CDR1 MDHEN, CDR2 SYDVKM. CDR3 length equals 15 residues. The CDR3 DNA sequence: TGTGCCAGCAGATACAGGGACAGGGCGGTAGATACGCAGTATTTT. It yields the protein CASRYRDRAVDTQYF.

J is TRBJ1-3 and V is TRBV6-5; D may be TRBD1 (5 bases). Germline V gene sequence: CDR1 MNHEY, CDR2 SVGAGI. The CDR3 is made up of 16 amino acids. V lost 0 bases and J 0 bases, leaving 9 bases between the germline ends. CDR3 sequence: CASSYSGPGSGNTIYF. CDR3 DNA: TGTGCCAGCAGTTACTCGGGGCCAGGCTCTGGAAACACCATATATTTT.

The chain employs TRBV16 and TRBJ1-1, with D perhaps matching TRBD1 (5 bases). The germline V gene has CDR1 KGHSY and CDR2 FQNENV. Trimming took 0 bases from V and 1 from J, leaving 6 bases between them. This CDR3 spans 14 amino acids. CDR3 loop: CASSQSGGNTEAFF. DNA for the CDR3: TGTGCCAGCAGCCAATCGGGGGGGAACACTGAAGCTTTCTTT.

The rearrangement uses TRBV5-4 and TRBJ2-7; 16 bases agree with TRBD2. The CDR3 sequence is 15 residues long. In germline, CDR1 is SGHNT, CDR2 YYREEE (reference sequence). V shed 3 bases and J 4 bases; nucleotides not matched to a gene: 1. CDR3 in amino acids: CASSSGLAGGYEQYF. CDR3 DNA sequence: TGTGCCAGCAGCTCGGGACTAGCGGGGGGGTACGAGCAGTACTTC.